These T cell receptor beta chains were read from a single sample in a study of a mutant IDH1 vaccine in newly diagnosed glioma. Assay used: immunoSEQ multiplex PCR; TCRdb lists only in-frame clones, some missing. The sample has tens of thousands of clones, 80% to 90% seen once. The material was PBMCs, obtained from a glioma patient treated with radiotherapy, temozolomide or both. The origin of the receptors is a woman aged 40 to 50 with glioma. Both conserved end residues are part of each CDR3. D genes are given only for firm matches. Expanded clones get a size class; other rows say once, few or many, or leave the size out.

CDR3 length,J gene,clone size,V gene,D gene,CDR3 DNA,CDR3 protein
12,TRBJ1-1,NA,TRBV6-5,TRBD1,TGTGCCAGCAGACAGGGGAATACTGAAGCTTTCTTT,CASRQGNTEAFF
14,TRBJ1-6,NA,TRBV2,TRBD1,TGTGCCAGCCGCCTGGGACAGTTTAATTCACCCCTCCACTTT,CASRLGQFNSPLHF
16,TRBJ2-7,NA,TRBV14,TRBD1,TGTGCCAGCAGCCAAGCCGGGACAGGGCACTCCTACGAGCAGTACTTC,CASSQAGTGHSYEQYF
15,TRBJ1-5,NA,TRBV7-6,TRBD1,TGTGCCAGCAGCTTAGTGGACAGGGCAGGGCAGCCCCAGCATTTT,CASSLVDRAGQPQHF
15,TRBJ1-4,NA,TRBV4-3,NA,TGCGCCAGCAGCCCCCGACCAGCCGTTAATGAAAAACTGTTTTTT,CASSPRPAVNEKLFF
14,TRBJ2-3,NA,TRBV12-5,NA,TGTGCTAGTGCCCCACAATATACCACAGATACGCAGTATTTT,CASAPQYTTDTQYF
15,TRBJ1-1,few,TRBV10-3,TRBD1,TGTGCCATCAGTGAGTCACAGGGGGAGTGGACTGAAGCTTTCTTT,CAISESQGEWTEAFF
16,TRBJ1-5,NA,TRBV5-5,TRBD1,TGTGCCAGCAGCCCCCTCCCGGGACAGGGGAATCAGCCCCAGCATTTT,CASSPLPGQGNQPQHF
14,TRBJ1-1,NA,TRBV4-3,NA,TGCGCCAGCAGCTCTCGGATAATAAACACTGAAGCTTTCTTT,CASSSRIINTEAFF
14,TRBJ1-2,NA,TRBV25-1,NA,TGTGCCAGCGGGGGGTGGGGATCTAACTATGGCTACACCTTC,CASGGWGSNYGYTF
14,TRBJ1-4,NA,TRBV25-1,NA,TGTGCCACCTCCCGGAGGGAAGGTAATGAAAAACTGTTTTTT,CATSRREGNEKLFF
12,TRBJ2-7,NA,TRBV7-8,TRBD2,TGTGCCAGCAGCCGCTTAGCGGGTCTTACCATCTTC,CASSRLAGLTIF
13,TRBJ1-2,NA,TRBV10-2,NA,TGCGCCAGCAGTGACGGCACTGTGAGGGGCTACACCTTC,CASSDGTVRGYTF
13,TRBJ1-2,few,TRBV2,NA,TGTGCCAGCAGTGACGACAGGAACTATGGCTACACCTTC,CASSDDRNYGYTF
14,TRBJ2-3,NA,TRBV6-6,NA,TGTGCCAGCAGTTACGGGCGGAGCGGCGATACGCAGTATTTT,CASSYGRSGDTQYF
13,TRBJ2-7,few,TRBV5-4,NA,TGTGCCAGCAGTTCCTCGGGCGAGCTCGAGCAGTACTTC,CASSSSGELEQYF
13,TRBJ1-2,NA,TRBV19,NA,TGTGCCAGTAGTATGGGGCAGCCCTATGGCTACACCTTC,CASSMGQPYGYTF
15,TRBJ2-7,NA,TRBV4-1,NA,TGCGCCAGCAGCCTAAGGGTGGGGAGCTCCTACGAGCAGTACTTC,CASSLRVGSSYEQYF
14,TRBJ1-3,once,TRBV2,TRBD1,TGTGCCAGCAGCGGCAACAGGGGTGGAAACACCATATATTTT,CASSGNRGGNTIYF
15,TRBJ2-5,NA,TRBV5-1,TRBD2,TGCGCCAGCAGCTTGGTGTCTAGCGGGCAAGAGACCCAGTACTTC,CASSLVSSGQETQYF
14,TRBJ1-4,NA,TRBV19,NA,TGTGCCAGTTCTCTCAGAGCATTTAATGAAAAACTGTTTTTT,CASSLRAFNEKLFF
16,TRBJ2-3,NA,TRBV4-3,NA,TGCGCCAGCAGCCAAACTCCAGGGCAAGTCACAGATACGCAGTATTTT,CASSQTPGQVTDTQYF
14,TRBJ2-7,NA,TRBV5-4,NA,TGTGCCAGCAGCTTGAGAGGAAGGGAATACGAGCAGTACTTC,CASSLRGREYEQYF
15,TRBJ2-7,NA,TRBV2,TRBD2,TGTGCCAGCAGATTCGGGGCTAGCGGTATCAACGAGCAGTACTTC,CASRFGASGINEQYF
17,TRBJ1-5,NA,TRBV5-1,NA,TGCGCCAGCAGCTTGTCAGGGCGGGAGTATAGCAATCAGCCCCAGCATTTT,CASSLSGREYSNQPQHF
15,TRBJ2-6,NA,TRBV28,TRBD2,TGTGCCAGCAGTCGGGAGGGTTCTGGGGCCAACGTCCTGACTTTC,CASSREGSGANVLTF
14,TRBJ2-7,NA,TRBV6-5,NA,TGTGCCAGCAGTTACTCGATGTCCCCCTACGAGCAGTACTTC,CASSYSMSPYEQYF
15,TRBJ1-4,NA,TRBV6-6,TRBD1,TGTGCCAGCAGTTACATAACAGGGGCTAATGAAAAACTGTTTTTT,CASSYITGANEKLFF
15,TRBJ2-7,NA,TRBV7-2,TRBD2,TGTGCCAGCAGCTTCCCCAGCGGGGGGCGCAACGAGCAGTACTTC,CASSFPSGGRNEQYF
13,TRBJ1-1,few,TRBV5-5,NA,TGTGCCAGCAGCTTGGTTAGGGGAATTGAAGCTTTCTTT,CASSLVRGIEAFF
17,TRBJ2-5,NA,TRBV7-8,TRBD2,TGTGCCAGCAGCTTAGCGCGAGTGGGGGGGGTGAGGGAGACCCAGTACTTC,CASSLARVGGVRETQYF
18,TRBJ2-4,few,TRBV14,NA,TGTGCCAGCAGCCCTCATCCGGGGGACAACCAAGCCAAAAACATTCAGTACTTC,CASSPHPGDNQAKNIQYF
15,TRBJ1-1,NA,TRBV5-8,NA,TGTGCCAGCAGCTCCCTACAGGGAGGGAGCGCTGAAGCTTTCTTT,CASSSLQGGSAEAFF
18,TRBJ2-6,NA,TRBV5-4,TRBD1,TGTGCCAGCAGCTCTAAGGGTCAGGGGGCCTCTGGGGCCAACGTCCTGACTTTC,CASSSKGQGASGANVLTF
15,TRBJ2-7,once,TRBV4-3,NA,TGCGCCAGCAGCCAAAGGAAGGTCCGGTCCTACGAGCAGTACTTC,CASSQRKVRSYEQYF
16,TRBJ2-1,once,TRBV27,NA,TGTGCCAGCAGTTTATCTAGTGGGCCCTATATGTCGGAGCAGTTCTTC,CASSLSSGPYMSEQFF
13,TRBJ1-2,NA,TRBV27,NA,TGTGCCAGCAGTTTCCAGGGTTTAGGGGGCTACACCTTC,CASSFQGLGGYTF
16,TRBJ2-3,NA,TRBV5-8,TRBD2,TGTGCCAGCAGCCCATACGGGGCGGGAGGGACAGATACGCAGTATTTT,CASSPYGAGGTDTQYF
16,TRBJ2-5,NA,TRBV27,NA,TGTGCCAGCAGTAGCTACAGAGGAGGGTCAGGAGAGACCCAGTACTTC,CASSSYRGGSGETQYF
11,TRBJ1-3,few,TRBV7-2,NA,TGTGCCAGCAGCTTATACAACACCATATATTTT,CASSLYNTIYF
16,TRBJ2-6,NA,TRBV15,NA,TGTGCCACCAGCAGGGGGAGAGACTCTGGGGCCAACGTCCTGACTTTC,CATSRGRDSGANVLTF
15,TRBJ1-4,NA,TRBV6-1,NA,TGTGCCAGCAGTGAATTGGGCAGTTGGAATGAAAAACTGTTTTTT,CASSELGSWNEKLFF
17,TRBJ1-5,NA,TRBV6-1,TRBD1,TGTGCCAGCAGTGCCGGGACAGGGGCCTATAGCAATCAGCCCCAGCATTTT,CASSAGTGAYSNQPQHF